This T cell receptor beta chain was found in a study of T cell changes during pregnancy in multiple sclerosis. V was shortened by 5 bases and J by 0 bases, with 9 bases between the two germline ends. CDR3 length: 14 residues. The germline V gene has CDR1 SEHNR and CDR2 FQNEAQ (reference sequence). The table came from immunoSEQ multiplex PCR; TCRdb's copy has only in-frame clones and leaves some out. This sample has 65,000 to 90,000 clones, with more than 90% found just once. The clonotype originates from a female donor with multiple sclerosis, enrolled in a pregnancy study. The specimen comprised peripheral blood, sampled in the second trimester of pregnancy. The gene calls are TRBV7-9 and TRBJ2-3; D is unresolved. Written as DNA, the CDR3 is TGTGCCAGCAGCGTCCCTCCTAGCACAGATACGCAGTATTTT. Translation: CASSVPPSTDTQYF.